This T cell receptor beta chain emerged from a study of blood T cell repertoires in COVID-19. About the study: Sources were T cells, B-cell-depleted T cells, or PBMCs; the material itself was cDNA or gDNA.

The CDR3 loop spans 13 amino acids. Germline loops: CDR1 MGHRA, CDR2 YSYEKL. The V end was cut by 3 bases, the J end by 1 base, with 7 bases between. Per the original methods: Using reference gene primer amplification, nucleated cell counts were estimated. Profiling relied on immunoSEQ multiplex PCR, and the TCRdb table lists in-frame clones only, not all of them. V, J and clone size reflect that table, while D and trimming were determined from the DNA. The sample lists approximately 88,000 clones, roughly 78% occurring once. The sequenced sample was peripheral blood. This clonotype was sampled from a woman of 80 years or more with acute or convalescent COVID-19. The chain uses TRBV4-1 and TRBJ2-7; D possibly corresponds to TRBD2 (6 bases). The CDR3 region is CASSQAGSYEQYF. DNA for the CDR3: TGCGCCAGCAGCCAGGCGGGATCCTACGAGCAGTACTTC.